This T cell receptor beta chain came from a study of early T cells in non-severe SARS-CoV-2 infection. TCRdb passed the 5' RACE reads through MiXCR, listing each CDR3 protein once. Among fewer than 100,000 distinct CDR3 sequences listed, roughly 12% were seen once. In this sample, this clonotype turned up many times. Germline CDR1 reads SGHRS; CDR2 reads YFSETQ. The CDR3 runs to 16 residues. Trimming took off 2 bases at V and 1 base at J, with 15 bases between the two ends. The sequencing sample was made of whole blood. The J gene is TRBJ1-1, the V gene TRBV5-1, with D unresolved. This receptor was obtained from an adult who was a healthcare worker with PCR-confirmed SARS-CoV-2 infection or an uninfected control (not recorded which). This CDR3 is CASSFTTPSGNTEAFF. For the CDR3, the DNA is TGCGCCAGCAGCTTTACGACCCCCTCGGGGAACACTGAAGCTTTCTTT. Complete variable domain (other parts from reference TRBV5-1 and TRBJ1-1): KAGVTQTPRYLIKTRGQQVTLSCSPISGHRSVSWYQQTPGQGLQFLFEYFSETQRNKGNFPGRFSGRQFSNSRSEMNVSTLELGDSALYLCASSFTTPSGNTEAFFGQGTRLTVV.